Listed here are 5 T cell receptor beta chains from one sample, sequenced in a study of breast tumors, draining lymph nodes, adjacent tissues. The lymph nodes were axillary draining lymph nodes from breast cancer patients. TCRdb used MiXCR to reprocess the multiplex PCR reads, holding one entry per CDR3 protein. The sample has around 130,000 distinct CDR3 sequences, 21% seen once. Sequencing input: axillary lymph node tissue. The receptors come from a female donor with breast cancer. Some clones in this sample may be carry-over from other donors' samples.

The chain carries TRBV28 and TRBJ1-3, with unresolved D. The germline V and J ends were trimmed by 6 bases and 0 bases, with 9 bases remaining between them. The CDR3 is made up of 14 amino acids. Germline values: CDR1 MDHEN, CDR2 SYDVKM. The CDR3 reads CASRPPDSGNTIYF. CDR3 coding DNA: TGTGCCAGCAGACCGCCAGACTCTGGAAACACCATATATTTT.

At least ten counts were recorded for this clonotype. V usage is TRBV12-3 or TRBV12-4 and J usage is TRBJ2-2; maybe TRBD1 (6 bases). V gave up 7 bases and J gave up 3 bases, with 15 bases separating them. This CDR3 has 15 residues. In DNA form, the CDR3 reads TGTGCCAGCAACCCGACAGGAGGATACACCGGGGAGCTGTTTTTT. It is translated as CASNPTGGYTGELFF.

This clonotype appeared many times. This rearrangement joins TRBV11-2 to TRBJ1-2; 8 bases map to TRBD1. The V gene's germline CDR1 is SGHAT and CDR2 FQNNGV. The ends lost 5 bases at V and 4 bases at J; junction bases unmatched: 12. This CDR3 has 16 residues. This chain's CDR3 is CASSQGSLDRGYGYTF. CDR3 bases: TGTGCCAGCAGCCAAGGGTCCTTAGACAGGGGCTATGGCTACACCTTC.

This clonotype was observed a few times. This sequence joins TRBV5-1 and TRBJ2-1; possibly TRBD1 for D (6 bases). The CDR3 length is 16 residues. Trimming removed 4 bases from V and 8 bases from J, with 22 bases in between. CDR1 SGHRS and CDR2 YFSETQ come from the germline V gene. The CDR3 nucleotides are TGCGCCAGCAGCAGGGACATCGGTGGGCCTTTCGATGAGCAGTTCTTC. This gives the protein CASSRDIGGPFDEQFF. Based on the CDR3 plus reference TRBV5-1 and TRBJ2-1, the full variable domain is KAGVTQTPRYLIKTRGQQVTLSCSPISGHRSVSWYQQTPGQGLQFLFEYFSETQRNKGNFPGRFSGRQFSNSRSEMNVSTLELGDSALYLCASSRDIGGPFDEQFFGPGTRLTVL.

This clonotype was seen many times. The chain is built from TRBV7-9 and TRBJ2-7; the match to TRBD1 covers 9 bases. CDR3 size: 15 residues. V trimming: 5 bases; J trimming: 0 bases; junction bases outside the gene matches: 5. The V gene's germline CDR1 is SEHNR and CDR2 FQNEAQ (reference sequence). CDR3 nucleotides: TGTGCCAGCAGCCTCGGGACAGGGAGCTCCTACGAGCAGTACTTC. Its translation: CASSLGTGSSYEQYF.